This TCR beta chain stems from a study of blood T cell repertoires in COVID-19. Study-level information: Samples of COVID-19 (acute and convalescent) were obtained from the United States, Italy and Spain. From T cells, B-cell-depleted T cells, or PBMCs came the material, which was cDNA or gDNA.

Clones were sequenced by immunoSEQ multiplex PCR, and TCRdb holds only the in-frame ones, with some missing. The table has more than 70,000 clones, roughly 80% seen once. The sample holds one count of this clone. The receptor comes from a woman in her 70s with acute or convalescent COVID-19. Sequenced material: peripheral blood.

CDR3 amino acids: CASSLLGAVVGTEAFF. CDR3 DNA sequence: TGTGCCAGCAGCTTGTTGGGGGCGGTTGTAGGGACTGAAGCTTTCTTT. V and J are TRBV5-4 and TRBJ1-1, with a possible D match to TRBD1 (6 bases). Per the germline V gene, CDR1 is SGHNT and CDR2 is YYREEE (reference sequence). The CDR3 runs to 16 residues. Trimming took off 1 base at V and 5 bases at J, with 18 bases between the two ends. Based on the CDR3 plus reference TRBV5-4 and TRBJ1-1, the full variable domain is ETGVTQSPTHLIKTRGQQVTLRCSSQSGHNTVSWYQQALGQGPQFIFQYYREEENGRGNFPPRFSGLQFPNYSSELNVNALELDDSALYLCASSLLGAVVGTEAFFGQGTRLTVV.